This T cell receptor beta chain comes out of a study of metastatic and nonmetastatic thyroid tumors. The CDR3 loop spans 16 amino acids. V shed 4 bases and J 1 base; nucleotides not matched to a gene: 9. Germline V lookup: CDR1 SGHRS, CDR2 YFSETQ. At least ten counts were recorded for this clone. Its antigen is undetermined. How the authors handled the data: Between-group CDR3 differences, defined by clinicopathological status, yielded a distant-metastasis classifier for papillary thyroid cancer. TCRdb re-clonotyped the PCR reads through MiXCR. These V and J calls are TCRdb output, not the study's own analysis. The sample has about 13,000 clones; under 25% are singletons. Study results and caveats: It was reportedly found that TCR beta diversity was significantly higher in malignant thyroid tumors than in benign nodules, a difference seen in both blood and tumor samples.

Treatment of any kind had been given to no patient before thyroid surgery. This receptor was identified in a male donor with papillary thyroid cancer or a benign thyroid nodule (not recorded which). Some clones in this sample may be carry-over from other donors' samples. The V call is TRBV5-1, the J call TRBJ2-5; TRBD2 matches at 8 bases. Sequencing input: blood. CDR3 sequence: CASSPGRAGVQETQYF. The CDR3 nucleotides are TGCGCCAGCAGCCCGGGACGAGCGGGGGTCCAAGAGACCCAGTACTTC.